One and the same sample provided the 22 T cell receptor beta chains below, sequenced in a study of T cells after yellow fever vaccination. TCRdb redid the calling of the 5' RACE reads with MiXCR, one entry per CDR3 protein. This repertoire shows approximately 250,000 distinct CDR3 sequences, roughly 5.2% found once; its top ten account for approximately 3.5%. The specimen comprised CD4+ T cells sorted from PBMCs, sampled on the day of the yellow fever booster vaccination. Every receptor here comes from a man younger than 35 who received the YFV17D yellow fever vaccine.

This clonotype was observed a few times. The chain joins TRBV7-2 to TRBJ2-3; 13 bases are a match to TRBD2. The germline V gene has CDR1 SGHTA and CDR2 FQGNSA. The CDR3 is made up of 16 amino acids. The trim removed 5 bases at V and 4 bases at J, leaving 6 bases unmatched. CDR3 sequence reads: CASSAGTSGVPDTQYF. The CDR3, as DNA: TGTGCCAGCAGCGCCGGGACTAGCGGGGTCCCAGATACGCAGTATTTT.

The chain combines TRBV12-3 or TRBV12-4 with TRBJ2-3; TRBD2 aligns across 10 bases. CDR3 size: 15 residues. V gave up 6 bases and J gave up 4 bases; unmatched junction bases: 7. CDR3 in amino acids: CASRALAGAPDTQYF. CDR3 nucleotides: TGTGCCAGCAGGGCTCTAGCGGGGGCCCCAGATACGCAGTATTTT.

There are many counts of this clonotype. The chain links TRBV20-1 to TRBJ1-5, with 7 bases matching TRBD1. The CDR3 length is 13 residues. V dropped 6 bases and J dropped 5; count of bases not matched to a gene: 7. Germline-derived CDR1 and CDR2 are DFQATT and SNEGSKA (reference sequence). This CDR3 reads CSATGTAYQPQHF. The CDR3 bases are TGCAGTGCCACCGGGACAGCCTATCAGCCCCAGCATTTT.

This chain connects TRBV27 to TRBJ1-2; D gene unclear. The CDR3 extends over 15 amino acids. Trimming took off 2 bases at V and 6 bases at J, with 16 bases between the two ends. Germline-derived CDR1 and CDR2 are MNHEY and SMNVEV (reference sequence). The CDR3 nucleotides read TGTGCCAGCAGTTTAACGGGATTGATACTCCATGGCTACACCTTC. Its translation: CASSLTGLILHGYTF.

The chain has TRBV19 and TRBJ2-3; perhaps TRBD1 as D (6 bases). Germline lookup yields CDR1 LNHDA and CDR2 SQIVND (reference sequence). Deletions cut 7 bases from V and 2 bases from J, with 7 bases between. The CDR3 covers 12 residues. The CDR3 DNA reads TGTGCCAGTACAGGGGACACAGATACGCAGTATTTT. Translating it yields CASTGDTDTQYF.

At least ten counts were recorded for this clonotype. As DNA, the CDR3 is TGTGCCAGCCTACCCGGGACTAACACAGATACGCAGTATTTT. This codes for CASLPGTNTDTQYF. The rearrangement joins TRBV28 to TRBJ2-3; TRBD2 agrees at 7 bases. Looked up from germline, CDR1 is MDHEN and CDR2 is SYDVKM. Trimming removed 8 bases from V and 2 bases from J; junction bases left unmatched: 7. This CDR3 region has 14 residues.

The V and J genes are TRBV6-5 and TRBJ1-4; perhaps TRBD1 as D (6 bases). The V gene lost 0 bases and the J gene lost 7 bases, with 15 bases spanning the gap. The CDR3 sequence is 16 residues long. Germline V gene data show CDR1 as MNHEY and CDR2 as SVGAGI. The CDR3 nucleotides read TGTGCCAGCAGTTACTCGAGATCCCGGGACATTGAAAAACTGTTTTTT. Residues: CASSYSRSRDIEKLFF.

V is TRBV29-1 and J is TRBJ2-6, with D hard to call. The CDR3 extends over 15 amino acids. V lost 8 bases to trimming and J lost 1 base, with 15 bases between them. Germline V gene data show CDR1 as SQVTM and CDR2 as ANQGSEA. CDR3 DNA: TGCAGCTCCCCTTCCCCGGAGTCTGGGGCCAACGTCCTGACTTTC. Translating gives CSSPSPESGANVLTF.

This clonotype was seen ten or more times. V gene TRBV7-6 combines with J gene TRBJ2-2, with D uncertain. The CDR3 loop spans 13 amino acids. V dropped 1 base and J dropped 6 bases, with 6 bases sitting between them. Germline loops: CDR1 SGHVS, CDR2 FNYEAQ. The CDR3 loop is CASSLGPSGELFF. CDR3 in DNA: TGTGCCAGCAGCTTAGGACCTTCCGGGGAGCTGTTTTTT.

Ten or more counts support this clonotype. The chain links TRBV5-5 to TRBJ2-1; D is possibly TRBD1 or TRBD2 (6 bases each). Germline-derived CDR1 and CDR2 are SGHKS and YYEKEE (reference sequence). Trimming cost V 2 bases and J 9 bases, with 21 bases left between them. The CDR3 length is 16 residues. This CDR3 is CASSFGGGRLGGEQFF. The DNA of the CDR3 is TGTGCCAGCAGCTTTGGAGGGGGACGCCTGGGGGGTGAGCAGTTCTTC.

There are a few counts of this clonotype. V usage is TRBV9 and J usage is TRBJ1-4; 7 positions match TRBD1. Trimming removed 1 base from V and 8 bases from J; junction bases left unmatched: 11. This CDR3 is built from 16 residues. CDR1 SGDLS and CDR2 YYNGEE come from the germline V gene. DNA of the CDR3: TGTGCCAGCAGCGTATCCCCGACAGGGCGAGGCGAAAAACTGTTTTTT. It specifies CASSVSPTGRGEKLFF.

This chain joins TRBV5-1 and TRBJ2-1; no reliable D call. With 1 base removed from V and 7 bases from J, the gap between germline ends came to 12 bases. CDR1 SGHRS and CDR2 YFSETQ come from the germline V gene. The CDR3 is 14 amino acids. Here the CDR3 reads CASSLSRRSNEQFF. Here the CDR3 DNA reads TGCGCCAGCAGCTTGTCTAGGCGGAGTAATGAGCAGTTCTTC.

This clonotype was found many times. This chain uses TRBV20-1 with TRBJ1-1; no reliable D call. V lost 3 bases to trimming and J lost 7 bases, with 9 bases between them. Germline V gene sequence: CDR1 DFQATT, CDR2 SNEGSKA (reference sequence). This CDR3 is built from 11 residues. The CDR3 nucleotides read TGCAGTGCTAGCGCAGGCTATGAAGCTTTCTTT. Translated: CSASAGYEAFF.

This clonotype was seen a few times. The genes are TRBV3-1 and TRBJ2-2; 7 bases match TRBD2. This CDR3 has 13 residues. The germline gives CDR1 LGHDT, CDR2 YNNKEL (reference sequence). After removal of 4 bases from V and 7 bases from J, the junction contained 3 bases not matched to a gene. The CDR3: CASSRGGYGELFF. The CDR3, as DNA: TGTGCCAGCAGCCGGGGGGGGTACGGGGAGCTGTTTTTT.

J is TRBJ1-1 and V is TRBV4-2; D possibly corresponds to TRBD1 (6 bases). This CDR3 has 14 amino acids. In germline, CDR1 is LGHNA, CDR2 YNFKEQ. The germline V and J ends were trimmed by 0 bases and 4 bases, with 9 bases remaining between them. CDR3 loop: CASSQEAGVTEAFF. CDR3 DNA sequence: TGTGCCAGCAGCCAAGAGGCAGGGGTCACTGAAGCTTTCTTT.

This clonotype showed up just a few times. This sequence joins TRBV14 and TRBJ1-2, with a weak D call TRBD1 (5 bases). Germline V gene data show CDR1 as SGHDN and CDR2 as FVKESK. This CDR3 is built from 13 residues. The germline V and J ends were trimmed by 2 bases and 7 bases, with 11 bases remaining between them. CDR3 bases: TGTGCCAGCAGCCAAAGCAGGGCAGGTGGCTACACCTTC. Its translation is CASSQSRAGGYTF.

This sequence joins TRBV20-1 and TRBJ2-7; D tentatively fits TRBD1 or TRBD2 (7 bases each). Trimming left V 6 bases short and J 6 bases short, with 18 bases between. Germline V gene lookup returns CDR1 DFQATT and CDR2 SNEGSKA (reference sequence). The CDR3 has 13 residues. The CDR3 bases are TGCAGTGCCAGGAAGACAGGGAGGGTCGAGCAGTACGTC. Its protein product is CSARKTGRVEQYV.

This clonotype was counted between two and nine times. The chain is built from TRBV9 and TRBJ2-7; possibly TRBD1 for D (6 bases). The CDR3 is 16 amino acids. Trimming shortened V by 0 bases and J by 6 bases, and 19 bases separated the two germline ends. CDR1 and CDR2 (germline): SGDLS, YYNGEE. CDR3 in DNA: TGTGCCAGCAGCGTAGGGGTGGGGGCCAGCGGAGGCGAGCAGTACTTC. It translates to CASSVGVGASGGEQYF.

This clonotype was seen repeatedly, ten times or more. The J gene is TRBJ1-1, the V gene TRBV20-1; 9 bases match TRBD1. The CDR3 has 13 residues. J lost 5 bases, V lost 6 bases, and 7 bases had no gene match. The germline gives CDR1 DFQATT, CDR2 SNEGSKA (reference sequence). The CDR3 nucleotides read TGCAGTGCGAAACAGGGGGCCGGGACTGAAGCTTTCTTT. It translates to CSAKQGAGTEAFF.

This rearrangement joins TRBV24-1 to TRBJ2-1; D is tentatively TRBD1 or TRBD2 (5 bases each). Trimming left V 7 bases short and J 7 bases short, with 13 bases between. The CDR3 runs to 13 residues. The germline V gene has CDR1 KGHDR and CDR2 SFDVKD. CDR3 loop: CATSGTPGNEQFF. CDR3 DNA sequence: TGTGCCACCAGCGGGACCCCAGGGAATGAGCAGTTCTTC.

This sequence joins TRBV7-2 and TRBJ2-7; 9 bases match TRBD1. V was pared by 2 bases and J by 7 bases, with 9 bases of the junction left unmatched. Germline V gene sequence: CDR1 SGHTA, CDR2 FQGNSA. The CDR3 is 15 amino acids. Here the CDR3 DNA reads TGTGCCAGCAGCTTACGGAGGACAGGGGCGGGGGAGCAGTACTTC. This gives the protein CASSLRRTGAGEQYF.

This clonotype was seen a few times. The chain couples TRBV5-4 to TRBJ2-1, with D unresolved. Germline V CDR1 and CDR2: SGHNT, YYREEE (reference sequence). This CDR3 has 13 amino acids. V was cut by 2 bases and J by 7 bases, with 10 bases left in between. CDR3 amino acids: CASSFPPANEQFF. The CDR3 coding sequence is TGTGCCAGCAGCTTCCCCCCTGCGAATGAGCAGTTCTTC.